This entry describes one TCR beta chain. Its antigen is not identified. Profiled with immunoSEQ multiplex PCR; TCRdb holds only in-frame clones, not every one. Of about 38,000 clones listed, over 70% are singletons. This specimen belongs to a study of PD-L1 blockade in urothelial cancer. Findings and limits, study-wide: Tumor-associated clones in the blood of durable-benefit patients grew more at 3 weeks.

Germline V lookup: CDR1 MNHNS, CDR2 SASEGT. CDR3 size: 15 residues. V dropped 2 bases and J dropped 0 bases, with 7 bases sitting between them. The sequence was obtained from a man aged 55 to 70 with urothelial cancer. Specimen: PBMCs, collected around atezolizumab (anti-PD-L1) treatment. The chain recombines TRBV6-1 with TRBJ1-4, with no clear D. The CDR3 coding sequence is TGTGCCAGCAGTGAACAGGCTGCAACTAATGAAAAACTGTTTTTT. Protein: CASSEQAATNEKLFF.